Below, 8 T cell receptor beta chains from the same sample are listed, as sequenced in a study of identical twins. TCRdb itself ran the 5' RACE reads through MiXCR, one entry per CDR3 protein. The sample records 700,000 or so distinct CDR3 sequences, approximately 9% being singletons. This sample also belongs to another study, concerning yellow fever vaccine responses in identical twins.

The sample comprised PBMCs. Every receptor here comes from a woman aged 18-35 years in good health.

This clonotype was seen more than once but under ten times. This rearrangement joins TRBV16 to TRBJ1-3; 9 bases are shared with TRBD1. The length of the CDR3 is 14 residues. J gave up 4 bases and V 7 bases, and 5 bases lay outside the gene matches. Germline V gene data show CDR1 as KGHSY and CDR2 as FQNENV. The CDR3 spells CASIFGTGGNTIYF. CDR3 coding DNA: TGTGCCAGCATCTTCGGGACAGGGGGAAACACCATATATTTT.

This clonotype was detected a few times. This rearrangement joins TRBV4-1 to TRBJ1-4, with 7 positions matching TRBD1. With V trimmed by 2 bases and J by 3 bases, 3 bases remained unmatched. The CDR3 is made up of 15 amino acids. Germline V CDR1 and CDR2: MGHRA, YSYEKL. Here the CDR3 DNA reads TGCGCCAGCAGCCAAACAGGGGCTTCTAATGAAAAACTGTTTTTT. As protein: CASSQTGASNEKLFF.

The V gene is TRBV19, the J gene TRBJ2-4; 7 bases map to TRBD2. The CDR3 is made up of 14 amino acids. Trimming removed 7 bases from V and 0 bases from J; junction bases left unmatched: 3. Germline CDR1 is LNHDA and CDR2 is SQIVND (reference sequence). The DNA of the CDR3 is TGTGCCAGTAACGGACTAGGAGCCAAAAACATTCAGTACTTC. The encoded protein is CASNGLGAKNIQYF.

This clonotype was counted a few times. The chain recombines TRBV20-1 with TRBJ1-5, with 8 bases that match TRBD1. The germline V gene has CDR1 DFQATT and CDR2 SNEGSKA (reference sequence). CDR3 size: 16 residues. V was pared by 0 bases and J by 1 base, with 5 bases of the junction left unmatched. The CDR3 sequence is CSARDRTGFSNQPQHF. The CDR3 nucleotides read TGCAGTGCTAGAGATAGGACAGGGTTCAGCAATCAGCCCCAGCATTTT.

This clonotype was seen repeatedly, ten times or more. V and J are TRBV29-1 and TRBJ1-2, with 8 bases lining up with TRBD1. Germline CDR1 SQVTM, CDR2 ANQGSEA. The CDR3 contains 13 residues. Trimming cost V 4 bases and J 3 bases; bases outside gene matches: 4. DNA of the CDR3: TGCAGCGTTGGGACAGGGAAAGACTATGGCTACACCTTC. Amino acid sequence: CSVGTGKDYGYTF.

This clonotype was detected ten times or more. The chain recombines TRBV10-3 with TRBJ1-1; D is undetermined. Germline CDR1 reads ENHRY; CDR2 reads SYGVKD. V dropped 3 bases and J dropped 0 bases, with 8 bases sitting between them. This CDR3 has 14 amino acids. CDR3 residues: CAISDPTMNTEAFF. CDR3 DNA: TGTGCCATCAGTGATCCGACCATGAACACTGAAGCTTTCTTT.

At least ten counts were recorded for this clonotype. The chain joins TRBV20-1 to TRBJ2-3; 8 nucleotides match TRBD1. CDR1 and CDR2 from the germline V gene are DFQATT and SNEGSKA (reference sequence). The CDR3 is 12 residues long. J lost 5 bases, V lost 4 bases, and 2 bases had no gene match. This CDR3 reads CSATDRGDTQYF. The CDR3 DNA reads TGCAGTGCTACAGACAGGGGAGATACGCAGTATTTT.

The DNA of the CDR3 is TGTGCCAGCAACTCCCGAGGGGCAGGGCTAGCTAACTATGGCTACACCTTC. This translates into CASNSRGAGLANYGYTF. The gene calls are TRBV28 and TRBJ1-2; tentative D call: TRBD1 (5 bases). In germline, CDR1 is MDHEN, CDR2 SYDVKM. This CDR3 comprises 17 residues. V was cut by 7 bases and J by 0 bases, with 21 bases left in between.